This T cell receptor (beta chain) originates from a study of T cells in Graves' hyperthyroidism and ophthalmopathy (dated 2019 in TCRdb). Study-wide context: Peripheral blood samples were taken at initial diagnosis, before any treatment was given. To identify TCR V-J signatures that set the groups apart, the researchers used a discovery cohort of about a hundred patients, made up of fewer than 50 with Graves' ophthalmopathy and 57 with stable Graves' hyperthyroidism. Whether ophthalmopathy could be predicted prospectively was tested in an independent validation cohort made up of approximately 19 hyperthyroidism patients plus 17 patients who later progressed to ophthalmopathy. For training and testing, the roughly 97 patients in the discovery cohort were randomly divided in a 7:3 ratio. Thyroid tissue and blood T-cell repertoires from roughly six Graves' hyperthyroidism patients were also compared in the study. Following sampling, methimazole starting at 30 mg daily was given to hyperthyroidism patients, and high-dose intravenous methylprednisolone was given to ophthalmopathy patients. The paper describes TCR Vbeta CDR3 sequencing of about 140 peripheral blood samples, made up of approximately 40 ophthalmopathy patients, more than 70 hyperthyroidism patients and approximately 17 progressor patients. Study-wide findings and limitations: No statistical method was used to set the sample size in advance, and investigators knew the group allocation. Blood samples also contained most of the expanded thyroid clonotypes (frequency above 0.001), which suggests that blood repertoires may reflect thyroid immune responses. In cross-validation, a model built on a 13 V-J signature told ophthalmopathy apart from stable hyperthyroidism with roughly 87% sensitivity and approximately 81% specificity, and in testing the same model reached 80%/75%. In validation, the model predicted progression to ophthalmopathy with around 71% sensitivity and 72.22% specificity, a median of around 6.6 months before onset.

This clonotype occurred many times. The antigen this receptor binds is unknown. No qualities accompany the bases; no much larger clone lies one base away. The TCR beta CDR3 regions were amplified from RNA transcripts. For the first round of RT-PCR on the TCR CDR3, the HTBI primer set was used together with the Qiagen OneStep RT-PCR kit. The libraries were constructed in a second round of multiplex PCR and then size-selected and purified. Paired-end sequencing of the libraries was performed with 100 bp reads on an Illumina HiSeq2000. The published analysis was carried out like this. Raw data were processed with SOAPnuke, discarding reads with adapters, uncalled bases, mean Phred below 15, or no exact constant-primer or identifier match. High-quality paired reads were merged using COPE v1.2.5, and each unique nucleotide sequence was defined as a clonotype. MiTCR v1.1 was used to align the clonotypes against IMGT TRBV, TRBD and TRBJ reference segments. Analysis was restricted to V-J combinations with a frequency above 0.0001, which covered approximately 99% of repertoires. A TCS score was defined as the ratio of F50 (clonal expansion) to E x V (chaos), with BLOSUM62-based TCRdist applied between CDR3 peptides within each V-J. Welch's t-statistics and random forest reduced roughly 500 V-J features to under 15, which were used in a naive Bayes classifier (R e1071). The similarity between thyroid and blood repertoires was quantified using the Morisita-Horn index. Using fastp trimming at Q25 and MiXCR clonotype assembly, TCRdb reanalyzed the public sequencing data and kept in-frame beta chains. Every CDR3 protein is listed once, alongside the most common genes and DNA of its rows. The V and J calls and clone size are TCRdb's, not the authors'. The sample data list hundreds of thousands of distinct CDR3 sequences, and about 15% of these were observed just once. The ten largest make up roughly 4.3% of the sample.

Moderately to severely active disease, a Clinical Activity Score of at least 3, a NOSPECS grade of at least 4, and a duration under 3 months were present in ophthalmopathy patients. The study excluded patients with uncontrolled infections, other autoimmune diseases, pregnancy or lactation. Diagnoses were based on clinical symptoms, serum thyroxine and TRAb, thyroid ultrasound and orbital computed tomography. PBMCs were isolated from 8 to 10 ml of fresh peripheral blood by Ficoll-Paque density gradient centrifugation. Trizol reagent was used to extract total RNA, and RNA quality was then checked on an Agilent 2100 Bioanalyzer. From its cysteine to its phenylalanine, the CDR3 spans 14 amino acids. The kept DNA is CDR3 alone, 42 bases in frame from the first base. CDR1 SEHNR and CDR2 FQNEAQ were looked up in the germline V gene (reference sequence). V and J are truncated by 1 base and 1 base respectively, leaving an intervening sequence of 8 bases.

The V and J segments used are TRBV7-9 and TRBJ2-7; the D gene assignment is ambiguous. Sequencing was performed on blood. This receptor was taken from a woman in her forties with Graves' ophthalmopathy. The DNA is TGTGCCAGCAGCTTAGGATCGGAATCCTACGAGCAGTACTTC. Its amino acids are CASSLGSESYEQYF.